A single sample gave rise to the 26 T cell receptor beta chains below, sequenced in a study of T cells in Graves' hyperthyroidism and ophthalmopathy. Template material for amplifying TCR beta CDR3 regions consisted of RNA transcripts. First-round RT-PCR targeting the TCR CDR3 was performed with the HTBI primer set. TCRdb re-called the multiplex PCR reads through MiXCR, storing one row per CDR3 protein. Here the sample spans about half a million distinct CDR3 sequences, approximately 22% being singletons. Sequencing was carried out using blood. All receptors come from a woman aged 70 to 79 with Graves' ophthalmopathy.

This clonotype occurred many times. CDR3 sequence reads: CASSEDSGAPQHF. For the CDR3, the DNA is TGTGCCAGCAGTGAAGACTCTGGGGCGCCCCAGCATTTT. The chain carries TRBV2 and TRBJ1-5; a weak D match, TRBD1 (5 bases). V lost 1 base and J lost 9, with 10 bases in between. The CDR3 contains 13 residues. Germline V lookup: CDR1 SNHLY, CDR2 FYNNEI.

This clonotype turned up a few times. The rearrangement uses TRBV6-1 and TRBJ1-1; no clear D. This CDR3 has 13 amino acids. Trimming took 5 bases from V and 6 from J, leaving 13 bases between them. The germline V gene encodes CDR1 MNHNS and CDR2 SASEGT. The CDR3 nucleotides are TGTGCCAGCAGTCGGGGAGGACTTCCTGAAGCTTTCTTT. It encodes CASSRGGLPEAFF.

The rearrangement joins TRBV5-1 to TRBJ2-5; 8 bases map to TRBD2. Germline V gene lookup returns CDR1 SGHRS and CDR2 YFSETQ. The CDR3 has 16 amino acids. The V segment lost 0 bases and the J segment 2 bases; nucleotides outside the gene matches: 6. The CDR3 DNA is TGCGCCAGCAGCTTGGGAGTGACTAGCGAACAAGAGACCCAGTACTTC. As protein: CASSLGVTSEQETQYF.

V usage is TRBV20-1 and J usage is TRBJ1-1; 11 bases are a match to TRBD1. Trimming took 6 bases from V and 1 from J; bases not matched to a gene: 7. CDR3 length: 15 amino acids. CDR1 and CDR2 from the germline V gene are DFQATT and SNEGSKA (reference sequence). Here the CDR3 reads CSAMRTGGANTEAFF. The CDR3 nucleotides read TGCAGTGCGATGAGGACAGGGGGCGCGAACACTGAAGCTTTCTTT.

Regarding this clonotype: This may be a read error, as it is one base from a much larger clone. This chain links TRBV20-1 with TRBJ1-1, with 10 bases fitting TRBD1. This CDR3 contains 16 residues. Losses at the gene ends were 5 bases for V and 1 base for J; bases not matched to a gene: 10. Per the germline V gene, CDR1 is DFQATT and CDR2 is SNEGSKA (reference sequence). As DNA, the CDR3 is TGCAGTGCTGCGACAGGGGGCTCGGAATGGAACACTGAAGCTTTCTTT. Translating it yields CSAATGGSEWNTEAFF.

CDR3 amino acids: CASSIQGDQPQHF. In DNA, the CDR3 is TGTGCCAGCAGTATCCAGGGCGATCAGCCCCAGCATTTT. The chain joins TRBV6-1 to TRBJ1-5, with D perhaps TRBD1 (5 bases). Trimming pared 5 bases from V and 5 bases from J, leaving 10 bases between. The length of the CDR3 is 13 residues. The V gene's germline CDR1 is MNHNS and CDR2 SASEGT.

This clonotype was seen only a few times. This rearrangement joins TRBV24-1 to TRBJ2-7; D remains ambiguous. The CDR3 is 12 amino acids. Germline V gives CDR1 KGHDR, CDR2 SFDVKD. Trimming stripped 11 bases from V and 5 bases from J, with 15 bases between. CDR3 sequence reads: CASKVSQDEQYF. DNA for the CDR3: TGTGCCAGCAAAGTCTCTCAGGACGAGCAGTACTTC.

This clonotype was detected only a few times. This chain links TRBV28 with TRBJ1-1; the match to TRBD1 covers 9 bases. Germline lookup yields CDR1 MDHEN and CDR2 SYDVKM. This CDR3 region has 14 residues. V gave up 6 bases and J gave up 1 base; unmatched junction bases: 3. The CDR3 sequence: CASRTGGGNTEAFF. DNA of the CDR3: TGTGCCAGCAGGACAGGGGGTGGGAACACTGAAGCTTTCTTT.

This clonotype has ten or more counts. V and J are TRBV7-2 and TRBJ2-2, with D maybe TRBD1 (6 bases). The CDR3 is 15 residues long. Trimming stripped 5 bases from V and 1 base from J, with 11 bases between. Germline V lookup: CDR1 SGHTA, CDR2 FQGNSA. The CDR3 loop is CASSPGHGNTGELFF. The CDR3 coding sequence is TGTGCCAGCAGCCCGGGACACGGGAACACCGGGGAGCTGTTTTTT.

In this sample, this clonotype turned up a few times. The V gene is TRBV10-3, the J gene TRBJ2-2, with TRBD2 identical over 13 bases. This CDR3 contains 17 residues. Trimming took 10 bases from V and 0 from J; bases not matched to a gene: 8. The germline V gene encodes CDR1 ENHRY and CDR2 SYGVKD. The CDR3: CATSLTSGRANTGELFF. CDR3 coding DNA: TGTGCCACCTCTTTAACTAGCGGGAGGGCGAACACCGGGGAGCTGTTTTTT.

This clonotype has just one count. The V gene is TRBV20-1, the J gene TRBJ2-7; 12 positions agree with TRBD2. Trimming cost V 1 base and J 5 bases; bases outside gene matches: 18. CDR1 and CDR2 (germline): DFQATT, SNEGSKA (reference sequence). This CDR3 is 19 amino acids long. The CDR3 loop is CSARAEGRLAGVYFNEQYF. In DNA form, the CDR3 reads TGCAGTGCTAGAGCCGAGGGAAGACTAGCGGGAGTTTATTTCAACGAGCAGTACTTC.

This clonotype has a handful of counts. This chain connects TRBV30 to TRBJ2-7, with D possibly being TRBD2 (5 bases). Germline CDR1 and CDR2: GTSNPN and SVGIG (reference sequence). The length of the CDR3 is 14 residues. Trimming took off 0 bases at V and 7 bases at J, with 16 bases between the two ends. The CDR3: CAWSVMTTSGEQYF. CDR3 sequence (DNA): TGTGCCTGGAGTGTAATGACTACCTCGGGGGAGCAGTACTTC.

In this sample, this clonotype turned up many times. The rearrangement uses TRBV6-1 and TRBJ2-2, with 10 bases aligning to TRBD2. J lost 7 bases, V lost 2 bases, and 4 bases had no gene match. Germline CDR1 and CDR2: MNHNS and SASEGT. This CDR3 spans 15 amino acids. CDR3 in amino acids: CASSELAGVVGELFF. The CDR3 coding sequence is TGTGCCAGCAGTGAACTAGCGGGAGTGGTCGGGGAGCTGTTTTTT.

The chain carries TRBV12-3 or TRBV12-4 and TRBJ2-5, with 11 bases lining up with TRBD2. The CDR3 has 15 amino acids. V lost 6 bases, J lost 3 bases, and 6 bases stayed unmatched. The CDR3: CASRNPGLAEETQYF. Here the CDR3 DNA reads TGTGCCAGCAGAAACCCGGGACTAGCGGAAGAGACCCAGTACTTC.

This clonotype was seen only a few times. The CDR3: CASSLDRDNEQFF. As DNA, the CDR3 is TGTGCCAGCAGTCTGGACAGGGACAATGAGCAGTTCTTC. The chain uses TRBV27 and TRBJ2-1; 8 nucleotides match TRBD1. The CDR3 has 13 amino acids. Germline CDR1 and CDR2: MNHEY and SMNVEV (reference sequence). V lost 5 bases to trimming and J lost 5 bases; unmatched junction nucleotides: 2.

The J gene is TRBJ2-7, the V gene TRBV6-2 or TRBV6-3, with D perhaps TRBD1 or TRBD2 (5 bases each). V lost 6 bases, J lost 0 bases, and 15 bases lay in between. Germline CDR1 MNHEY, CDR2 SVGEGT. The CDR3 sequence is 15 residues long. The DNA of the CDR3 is TGTGCCAGCAGGGGGACGGTTCCTAGCTCCTACGAGCAGTACTTC. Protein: CASRGTVPSSYEQYF.

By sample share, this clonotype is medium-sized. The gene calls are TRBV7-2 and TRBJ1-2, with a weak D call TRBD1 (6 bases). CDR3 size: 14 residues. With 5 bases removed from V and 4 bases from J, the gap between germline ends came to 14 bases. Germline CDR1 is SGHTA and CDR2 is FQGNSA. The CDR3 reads CASSAHRAGYGYTF. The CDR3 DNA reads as TGTGCCAGCAGCGCCCACAGGGCGGGCTATGGCTACACCTTC. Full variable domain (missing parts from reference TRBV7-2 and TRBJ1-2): GAGVSQSPSNKVTEKGKDVELRCDPISGHTALYWYRQSLGQGLEFLIYFQGNSAPDKSGLPSDRFSAERTGGSVSTLTIQRTQQEDSAVYLCASSAHRAGYGYTFGSGTRLTVV.

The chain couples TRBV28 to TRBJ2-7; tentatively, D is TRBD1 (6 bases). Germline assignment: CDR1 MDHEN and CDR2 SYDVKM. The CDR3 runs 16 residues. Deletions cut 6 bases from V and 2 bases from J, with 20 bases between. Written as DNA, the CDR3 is TGTGCCAGCAGGGGGAGACAGGTTTCATGGCCCTACGAGCAGTACTTC. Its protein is CASRGRQVSWPYEQYF.

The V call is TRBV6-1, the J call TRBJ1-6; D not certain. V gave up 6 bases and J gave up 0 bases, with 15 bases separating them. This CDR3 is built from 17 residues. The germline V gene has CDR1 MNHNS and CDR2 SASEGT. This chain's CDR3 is CASRQAGSNSYNSPLHF. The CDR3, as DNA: TGTGCCAGCAGGCAGGCGGGGAGTAACTCCTATAATTCACCCCTCCACTTT.

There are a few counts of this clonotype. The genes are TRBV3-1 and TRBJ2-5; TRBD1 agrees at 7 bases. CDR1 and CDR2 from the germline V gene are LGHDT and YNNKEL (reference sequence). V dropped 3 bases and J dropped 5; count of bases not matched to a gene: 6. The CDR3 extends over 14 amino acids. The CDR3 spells CASSQAGTVETQYF. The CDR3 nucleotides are TGTGCCAGCAGCCAGGCTGGGACAGTTGAGACCCAGTACTTC.

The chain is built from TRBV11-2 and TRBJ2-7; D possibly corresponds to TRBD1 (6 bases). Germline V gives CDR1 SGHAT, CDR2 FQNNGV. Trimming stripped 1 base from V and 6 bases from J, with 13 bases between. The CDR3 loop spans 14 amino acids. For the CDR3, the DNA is TGTGCCAGCAGCTTAGTAGGGGGTGGGTTCGAGCAGTACTTC. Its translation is CASSLVGGGFEQYF.

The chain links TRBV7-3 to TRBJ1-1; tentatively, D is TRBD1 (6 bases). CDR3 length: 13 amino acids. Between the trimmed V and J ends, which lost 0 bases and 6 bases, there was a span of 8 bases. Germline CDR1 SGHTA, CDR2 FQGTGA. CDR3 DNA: TGTGCCAGCAGCTTAACAAACAGGGCTGAAGCTTTCTTT. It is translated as CASSLTNRAEAFF. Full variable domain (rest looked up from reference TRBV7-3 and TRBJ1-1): GAGVSQTPSNKVTEKGKYVELRCDPISGHTALYWYRQSLGQGPEFLIYFQGTGAADDSGLPNDRFFAVRPEGSVSTLKIQRTERGDSAVYLCASSLTNRAEAFFGQGTRLTVV.

The DNA for the CDR3 is TGTGCCAGCCGCCCCAACCAGGGCATTGGTGGCTACACCTTC. Encoded protein: CASRPNQGIGGYTF. V is TRBV12-3 or TRBV12-4 and J is TRBJ1-2, with D maybe TRBD1 (5 bases). The CDR3 covers 14 residues. V lost 8 bases to trimming and J lost 7 bases, with 20 bases between them.

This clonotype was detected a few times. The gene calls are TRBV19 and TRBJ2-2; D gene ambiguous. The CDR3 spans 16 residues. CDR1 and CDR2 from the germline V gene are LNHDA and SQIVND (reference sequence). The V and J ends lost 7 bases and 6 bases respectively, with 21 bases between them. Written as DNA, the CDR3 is TGTGCCAGTACTCACATTTGGAACAGTGGAGCCGGGGAGCTGTTTTTT. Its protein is CASTHIWNSGAGELFF.

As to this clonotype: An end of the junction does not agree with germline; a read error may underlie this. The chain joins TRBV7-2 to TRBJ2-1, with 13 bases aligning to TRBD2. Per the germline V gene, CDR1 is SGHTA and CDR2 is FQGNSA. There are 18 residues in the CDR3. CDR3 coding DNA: TGTGCTAGCAGCCAAAGGGGTCGGCGACTAGCGGGGGGCAATGAGCAGCTCTTC. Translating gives CASSQRGRRLAGGNEQLF. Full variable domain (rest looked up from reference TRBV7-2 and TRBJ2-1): GAGVSQSPSNKVTEKGKDVELRCDPISGHTALYWYRQSLGQGLEFLIYFQGNSAPDKSGLPSDRFSAERTGGSVSTLTIQRTQQEDSAVYLCASSQRGRRLAGGNEQLFGPGTRLTVL.

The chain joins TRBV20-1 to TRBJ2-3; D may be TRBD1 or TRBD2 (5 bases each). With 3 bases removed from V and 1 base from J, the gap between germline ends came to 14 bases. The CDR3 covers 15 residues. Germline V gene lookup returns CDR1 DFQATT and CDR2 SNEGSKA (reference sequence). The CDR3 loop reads CSARGTGPRTDTQYF. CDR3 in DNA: TGCAGTGCTAGGGGGACGGGACCCCGCACAGATACGCAGTATTTT.